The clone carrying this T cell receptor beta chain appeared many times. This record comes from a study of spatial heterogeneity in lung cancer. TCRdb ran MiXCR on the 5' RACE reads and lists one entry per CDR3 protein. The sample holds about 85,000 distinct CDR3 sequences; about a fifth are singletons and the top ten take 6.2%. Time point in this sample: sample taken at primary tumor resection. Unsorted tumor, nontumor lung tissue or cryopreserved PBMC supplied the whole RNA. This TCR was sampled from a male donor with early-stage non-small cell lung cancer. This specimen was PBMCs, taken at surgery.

CDR3 nucleotide sequence: TGTGCCAGCTCACCTTTCCGTCAGGTTCCCCACATTGGGAACACTGAAGCTTTCTTT. Translating gives CASSPFRQVPHIGNTEAFF. J is TRBJ1-1 and V is TRBV18; D gene ambiguous. Germline V lookup: CDR1 KGHSH, CDR2 LQKENI. This CDR3 contains 19 residues. With 3 bases removed from V and 1 base from J, the gap between germline ends came to 24 bases.